This TCR beta chain came from a study of T cell responses to AZD1222 COVID-19 vaccine. As for the study in general: Second-dose recipients at about 4 or about 12 weeks were treated as one pooled group.

Clones were sequenced by immunoSEQ multiplex PCR, and TCRdb holds only the in-frame ones, with some missing. The sample consists of 85,000 to 130,000 clones, roughly 90% of them appearing once. This sample comprised peripheral blood, obtained on day 0 of AZD1222 vaccination. This TCR was recovered from an adult in good health.

The CDR3 spells CASSSGTLNTGELFF. CDR3 nucleotide sequence: TGTGCCAGTAGTTCCGGGACACTGAACACCGGGGAGCTGTTTTTT. This sequence joins TRBV19 and TRBJ2-2; D might be TRBD1 (6 bases). Germline CDR1 reads LNHDA; CDR2 reads SQIVND (reference sequence). V was pared by 5 bases and J by 1 base, with 11 bases between. The CDR3 is 15 amino acids.